This entry lists 25 T cell receptor beta chains sequenced from one sample in a study of control samples from healthy donors and cancer patients. The data were produced by immunoSEQ multiplex PCR, yet TCRdb's version contains in-frame clones alone and is incomplete. The data show more than 150,000 clones, roughly 92% seen once. Sequencing was done on a sample of blood. All receptors come from a woman in her twenties or thirties in good health.

This clone is a singleton in its sample. This chain links TRBV14 with TRBJ2-2; weak D call: TRBD2 (5 bases). The CDR3 consists of 16 residues. Germline V gene sequence: CDR1 SGHDN, CDR2 FVKESK. Trimming stripped 0 bases from V and 4 bases from J, with 12 bases between. CDR3 DNA: TGTGCCAGCAGCCAAGACCCGTCGAGGGTCACCGGGGAGCTGTTTTTT. Encoded protein: CASSQDPSRVTGELFF.

This clone was seen a few times. The rearrangement uses TRBV10-1 and TRBJ2-7; D remains ambiguous. The CDR3 sequence is 13 residues long. Trimming left V 6 bases short and J 3 bases short, with 12 bases between. Germline V CDR1 and CDR2: WNHNN, SYGVQD (reference sequence). The CDR3 spells CASSDTLGYEQYF. The CDR3 bases are TGCGCCAGCAGCGACACCTTGGGCTACGAGCAGTACTTC.

This clone was picked up one time. The chain links TRBV19 to TRBJ1-1, with 7 bases lining up with TRBD1. In germline, CDR1 is LNHDA, CDR2 SQIVND (reference sequence). The CDR3 has 15 amino acids. The junction had 12 bases not matched to a gene; V was cut back by 9 bases and J by 2 bases. The CDR3 sequence is CASQPRGIDNTEAFF. Written as DNA, the CDR3 is TGTGCCAGCCAGCCCAGGGGGATCGACAACACTGAAGCTTTCTTT. Supplemented by reference TRBV19 and TRBJ1-1, the full variable domain reads DGGITQSPKYLFRKEGQNVTLSCEQNLNHDAMYWYRQDPGQGLRLIYYSQIVNDFQKGDIAEGYSVSREKKESFPLTVTSAQKNPTAFYLCASQPRGIDNTEAFFGQGTRLTVV.

The chain combines TRBV25-1 with TRBJ2-7, with 10 bases that match TRBD2. Losses at the gene ends were 3 bases for V and 6 bases for J; bases not matched to a gene: 5. The CDR3 is 14 residues long. The germline CDR1 and CDR2 sequences are MGHDK and SYGVNS. CDR3 bases: TGTGCCAGCAGTGAGGGACTAGCGACGGGCGAGCAGTACTTC. Residues: CASSEGLATGEQYF.

This clone was picked up one time. Here the CDR3 reads CASRGGGSNEKLFF. The CDR3 DNA follows: TGTGCCAGCAGGGGGGGAGGTTCGAATGAAAAACTGTTTTTT. The chain uses TRBV6-5 and TRBJ1-4, with a weak D call TRBD1 (5 bases). Trimming left V 6 bases short and J 5 bases short, with 13 bases between. The V gene's germline CDR1 is MNHEY and CDR2 SVGAGI. This CDR3 has 14 amino acids.

The J gene is TRBJ2-7, the V gene TRBV28; D is undetermined. The CDR3 runs to 12 residues. Germline lookup yields CDR1 MDHEN and CDR2 SYDVKM. V was clipped by 2 bases and J by 2 bases, with 4 bases between them. Here the CDR3 reads CASSLATYEQYF. CDR3 DNA: TGTGCCAGCAGTTTAGCCACCTACGAGCAGTACTTC.

This clone was recorded once. The chain combines TRBV19 with TRBJ1-5, with TRBD1 matching over 8 bases. The CDR3 extends over 13 amino acids. CDR1 LNHDA and CDR2 SQIVND come from the germline V gene (reference sequence). Losses at the gene ends were 7 bases for V and 6 bases for J; bases not matched to a gene: 5. CDR3 nucleotides: TGTGCCAGTACCCCGACAGGGGCTCAGCCCCAGCATTTT. Its translation: CASTPTGAQPQHF.

The rearrangement links TRBV4-1 to TRBJ2-1; 7 bases agree with TRBD2. This CDR3 has 16 residues. The germline gives CDR1 MGHRA, CDR2 YSYEKL. The ends lost 0 bases at V and 7 bases at J; junction bases unmatched: 9. The CDR3 protein is CASSQDGRAGWNEQFF. Written as DNA, the CDR3 is TGCGCCAGCAGCCAAGATGGGAGGGCCGGGTGGAATGAGCAGTTCTTC.

Comment on this clone: Other DNA variants within this sample encode the same CDR3. The V call is TRBV20-1, the J call TRBJ2-3, with D hard to call. The CDR3 covers 10 residues. CDR1 DFQATT and CDR2 SNEGSKA come from the germline V gene (reference sequence). Trimming cost V 6 bases and J 3 bases, with 4 bases left between them. The CDR3 region is CSARTDTQYF. The CDR3 DNA reads TGCAGTGCGCGGACAGATACGCAGTATTTT.

This sequence joins TRBV9 and TRBJ1-5, with D maybe TRBD1 (5 bases). Trimming stripped 3 bases from V and 2 bases from J, with 9 bases between. Germline-derived CDR1 and CDR2 are SGDLS and YYNGEE. The CDR3 runs to 14 residues. In nucleotides, the CDR3 is TGTGCCAGCAGCGGGGAAGGGGGCAATCAGCCCCAGCATTTT. This codes for CASSGEGGNQPQHF. Looking up the rest from reference TRBV9 and TRBJ1-5 gives the full variable domain: DSGVTQTPKHLITATGQRVTLRCSPRSGDLSVYWYQQSLDQGLQFLIQYYNGEERAKGNILERFSAQQFPDLHSELNLSSLELGDSALYFCASSGEGGNQPQHFGDGTRLSIL.

The J gene is TRBJ2-5, the V gene TRBV6-5, with TRBD1 matching over 7 bases. The germline CDR1 and CDR2 sequences are MNHEY and SVGAGI. V gave up 6 bases and J gave up 5 bases; unmatched junction bases: 6. The CDR3 has 13 residues. In DNA, the CDR3 is TGTGCCAGCAGGAGGACAGGCGGGGAGACCCAGTACTTC. Protein: CASRRTGGETQYF.

The chain joins TRBV6-6 to TRBJ2-7; 10 bases agree with TRBD2. The CDR3 length is 16 residues. Germline V gene lookup returns CDR1 MNHNY and CDR2 SVGAGI (reference sequence). After removal of 5 bases from V and 4 bases from J, the junction contained 11 bases not matched to a gene. The CDR3 region is CASSNPTSGIGYEQYF. CDR3 DNA sequence: TGTGCCAGCAGTAACCCTACTAGCGGGATTGGGTACGAGCAGTACTTC.

This chain uses TRBV29-1 with TRBJ1-5; the match to TRBD1 covers 7 bases. The V segment lost 4 bases and the J segment 4 bases; nucleotides outside the gene matches: 10. The V gene's germline CDR1 is SQVTM and CDR2 ANQGSEA. There are 15 residues in the CDR3. This chain's CDR3 is CSVGSRQGGNQPQHF. The CDR3 coding sequence is TGCAGCGTTGGTTCTAGACAGGGTGGAAATCAGCCCCAGCATTTT.

The CDR3 nucleotides read TGTGCCAGCTCATCGAGCCAAGAGACCCAGTACTTC. It is translated as CASSSSQETQYF. The rearrangement links TRBV18 to TRBJ2-5; D uncertain. The CDR3 has 12 residues. V lost 5 bases and J 1 base, leaving 5 bases between the germline ends. The germline V gene has CDR1 KGHSH and CDR2 LQKENI.

The gene calls are TRBV10-3 and TRBJ1-2, with 7 bases that match TRBD1. This CDR3 region has 16 residues. Germline V gene data show CDR1 as ENHRY and CDR2 as SYGVKD. With V trimmed by 6 bases and J by 4 bases, 14 bases remained unmatched. CDR3 protein: CAISRNPGQSTYGYTF. CDR3 in DNA: TGTGCCATCAGCAGAAATCCGGGACAGAGTACCTATGGCTACACCTTC.

This clone occurred once. This chain links TRBV18 with TRBJ1-6; D unresolved. CDR1 and CDR2 (germline): KGHSH, LQKENI. The CDR3 runs 13 residues. The V and J ends lost 5 bases and 6 bases respectively, with 8 bases between them. The DNA of the CDR3 is TGTGCCAGCTCAGAACAGCCTAATTCACCCCTCCACTTT. The encoded protein is CASSEQPNSPLHF.

The rearrangement uses TRBV28 and TRBJ2-7; tentatively, D is TRBD1 or TRBD2 (5 bases each). V was shortened by 3 bases and J by 1 base, with 10 bases between the two germline ends. Germline lookup yields CDR1 MDHEN and CDR2 SYDVKM. The CDR3 is 14 amino acids. The CDR3: CASSLGVASYEQYF. Here the CDR3 DNA reads TGTGCCAGCAGTTTGGGGGTTGCATCCTACGAGCAGTACTTC.

CDR3 amino acids: CASSQDLTYEQYF. CDR3 bases: TGTGCCAGCAGCCAAGACCTTACCTACGAGCAGTACTTC. The chain couples TRBV14 to TRBJ2-7; D call uncertain. From germline, CDR1 is SGHDN and CDR2 FVKESK. V lost 0 bases, J lost 2 bases, and 5 bases lay in between. This CDR3 has 13 residues.

V is TRBV9 and J is TRBJ1-2; D is unresolved. Germline V CDR1 and CDR2: SGDLS, YYNGEE. The CDR3 covers 14 residues. V was clipped by 0 bases and J by 7 bases, with 13 bases between them. The DNA for the CDR3 is TGTGCCAGCAGCGTAGTCGGTACAGACTCTGGCTACACCTTC. It encodes CASSVVGTDSGYTF.

The genes are TRBV2 and TRBJ2-1; D assignment may be TRBD1 or TRBD2 (5 bases each). The CDR3 sequence is 15 residues long. V lost 3 bases and J lost 0, with 9 bases in between. CDR1 and CDR2 from the germline V gene are SNHLY and FYNNEI. The CDR3 DNA reads as TGTGCCAGCAGTGACCCAGGGAGCTCCTACAATGAGCAGTTCTTC. As protein: CASSDPGSSYNEQFF.

V and J are TRBV5-1 and TRBJ1-2; D gene ambiguous. CDR3 length equals 15 residues. Looked up from germline, CDR1 is SGHRS and CDR2 is YFSETQ. Trimming removed 2 bases from V and 6 bases from J, with 17 bases in between. CDR3 amino acids: CASSFTGRNINGYTF. Here the CDR3 DNA reads TGCGCCAGCAGCTTTACTGGACGGAATATAAATGGCTACACCTTC. Combining the CDR3 with reference TRBV5-1 and TRBJ1-2 gives the whole variable domain KAGVTQTPRYLIKTRGQQVTLSCSPISGHRSVSWYQQTPGQGLQFLFEYFSETQRNKGNFPGRFSGRQFSNSRSEMNVSTLELGDSALYLCASSFTGRNINGYTFGSGTRLTVV.

The chain recombines TRBV13 with TRBJ2-5, with 11 bases matching TRBD2. V trimming: 5 bases; J trimming: 3 bases; junction bases outside the gene matches: 5. Germline assignment: CDR1 PRHDT and CDR2 FYEKMQ (reference sequence). The CDR3 is made up of 15 amino acids. The DNA for the CDR3 is TGTGCCAGCAGCACAACGGGACTAGCGGAAGAGACCCAGTACTTC. Translating it yields CASSTTGLAEETQYF.

The chain couples TRBV4-2 to TRBJ2-5, with D possibly matching TRBD1 (7 bases). The CDR3 totals 15 residues. V was cut by 5 bases and J by 3 bases, with 16 bases left in between. CDR1 is LGHNA and CDR2 is YNFKEQ in the germline V gene. The CDR3 nucleotides read TGTGCCAGCAGCTTGAAAGACAGGGAGGAAGAGACCCAGTACTTC. It codes for CASSLKDREEETQYF.

The genes are TRBV5-1 and TRBJ2-3; D is perhaps TRBD1 (5 bases). This CDR3 region has 14 residues. The germline CDR1 and CDR2 sequences are SGHRS and YFSETQ. V was shortened by 2 bases and J by 2 bases, with 9 bases between the two germline ends. CDR3 bases: TGCGCCAGCAGCTTAGGGGCTACCACAGATACGCAGTATTTT. Residues: CASSLGATTDTQYF.

V and J are TRBV5-4 and TRBJ2-3, with D possibly TRBD2 on 6 matching bases. The CDR3 length is 17 residues. Germline CDR1 and CDR2: SGHNT and YYREEE (reference sequence). The V and J ends lost 0 bases and 1 base respectively, with 15 bases between them. The CDR3 region is CASSLEYGSLGTDTQYF. The CDR3 bases are TGTGCCAGCAGCTTGGAGTACGGGAGCTTGGGCACAGATACGCAGTATTTT.